This TCR beta chain was recovered during a study of T cell repertoires in cytomegalovirus infection. Study at large: As its CMV epitopes, the study selected recently identified HLA-C-restricted and well-studied HLA-B-restricted targets. Through public TCR beta signatures, both CMV infection and matching HLA type were indicated.

Per the germline V gene, CDR1 is MNHEY and CDR2 is SVGEGT. The trim removed 4 bases at V and 5 bases at J, leaving 3 bases unmatched. The CDR3 length is 14 residues. TCRdb analysed the reads with MiXCR anew, one entry per CDR3 protein. The sample includes 900,000 to 950,000 distinct CDR3 sequences, around 30% of them seen just once. Note on this clonotype: Its specificity is unknown.

The chain couples TRBV6-2 or TRBV6-3 to TRBJ2-1; 9 positions agree with TRBD2. Sequencing used cultured CD8+ T cells from PBMCs, obtained from culture after CMV antigen stimulation. The source of this sequence is a human donor in good health (CMV status not recorded). Some clones in this sample may be carry-over from other donors' samples. In nucleotides, the CDR3 is TGTGCCAGCAGTTCTAGCGGGGATAACAATGAGCAGTTCTTC. This gives the protein CASSSSGDNNEQFF.